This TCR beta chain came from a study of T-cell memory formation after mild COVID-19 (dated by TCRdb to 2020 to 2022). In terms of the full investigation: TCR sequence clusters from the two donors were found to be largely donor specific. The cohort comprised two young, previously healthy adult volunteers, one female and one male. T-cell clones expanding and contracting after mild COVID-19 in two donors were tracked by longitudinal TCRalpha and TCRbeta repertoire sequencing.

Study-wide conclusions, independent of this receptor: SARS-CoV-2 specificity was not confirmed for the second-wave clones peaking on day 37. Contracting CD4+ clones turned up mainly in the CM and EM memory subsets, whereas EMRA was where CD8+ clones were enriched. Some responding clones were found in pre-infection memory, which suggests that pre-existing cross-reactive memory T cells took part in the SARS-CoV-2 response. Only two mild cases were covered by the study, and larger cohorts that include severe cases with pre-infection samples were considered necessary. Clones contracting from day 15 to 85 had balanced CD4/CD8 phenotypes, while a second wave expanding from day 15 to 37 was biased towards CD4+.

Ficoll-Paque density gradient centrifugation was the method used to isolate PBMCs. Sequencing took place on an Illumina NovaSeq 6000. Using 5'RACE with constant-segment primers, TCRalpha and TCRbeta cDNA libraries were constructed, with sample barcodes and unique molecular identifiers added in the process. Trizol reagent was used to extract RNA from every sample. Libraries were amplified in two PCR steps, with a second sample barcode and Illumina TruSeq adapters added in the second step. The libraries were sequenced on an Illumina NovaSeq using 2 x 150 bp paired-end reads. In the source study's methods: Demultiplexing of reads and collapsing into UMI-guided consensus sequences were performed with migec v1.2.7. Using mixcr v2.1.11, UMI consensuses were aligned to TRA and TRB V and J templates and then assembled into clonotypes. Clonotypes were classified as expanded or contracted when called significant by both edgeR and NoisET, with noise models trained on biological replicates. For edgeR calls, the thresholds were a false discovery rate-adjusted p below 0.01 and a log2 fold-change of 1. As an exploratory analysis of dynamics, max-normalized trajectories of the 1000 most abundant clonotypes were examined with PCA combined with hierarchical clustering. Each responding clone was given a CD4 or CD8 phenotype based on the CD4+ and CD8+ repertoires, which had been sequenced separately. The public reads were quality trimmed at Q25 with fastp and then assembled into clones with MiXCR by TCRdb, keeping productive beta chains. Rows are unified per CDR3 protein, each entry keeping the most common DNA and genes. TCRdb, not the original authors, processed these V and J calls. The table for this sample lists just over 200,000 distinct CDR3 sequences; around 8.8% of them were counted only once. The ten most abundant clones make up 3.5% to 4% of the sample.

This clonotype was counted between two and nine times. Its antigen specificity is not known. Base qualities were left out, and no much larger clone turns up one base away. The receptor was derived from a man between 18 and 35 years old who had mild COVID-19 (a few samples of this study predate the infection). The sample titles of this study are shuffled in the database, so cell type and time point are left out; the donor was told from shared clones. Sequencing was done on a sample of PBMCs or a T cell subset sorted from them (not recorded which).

The DNA sequence reads TGTGCCAGCAGCTTAGTAACTGGACGTGGGGATACGCAGTATTTT. Its amino acids are CASSLVTGRGDTQYF. Here the chain combines TRBV7-2 and TRBJ2-3, with no D gene named confidently. Including cysteine and phenylalanine, the CDR3 has 15 amino acids. The sequence is cut down to CDR3 DNA, 45 bases in frame from base 1. CDR1 and CDR2, looked up from the germline V gene, are SGHTA and FQGNSA. V lost 1 base and J lost 6 bases; the stretch between them is 14 bases long.